The 14 T cell receptor beta chains below all came from one sample that was sequenced in a study of blood T cell repertoires in COVID-19. The data were produced by immunoSEQ multiplex PCR, yet TCRdb's version contains in-frame clones alone and is incomplete. The profile shows 250,000 to 300,000 clones, 85% to 90% of them singletons. The sequenced sample was PBMCs or T cells enriched from blood (not recorded which). The receptors here all came from a woman in her fifties or sixties in a cohort exposed to, infected with or recovered from COVID-19 (not recorded which).

The V and J genes are TRBV29-1 and TRBJ2-3; 11 nucleotides match TRBD1. V lost 3 bases, J lost 4 bases, and 6 bases stayed unmatched. CDR3 length equals 15 residues. Germline CDR1 SQVTM, CDR2 ANQGSEA. This chain's CDR3 is CSVEWTGGVADTQYF. CDR3 sequence (DNA): TGCAGCGTTGAGTGGACAGGGGGCGTCGCAGATACGCAGTATTTT.

The chain's CDR3 is CASTQGWTSDYNEQFF. The CDR3, as DNA: TGTGCCAGTACCCAAGGGTGGACTAGCGATTACAATGAGCAGTTCTTC. The genes are TRBV19 and TRBJ2-1; TRBD2 agrees at 9 bases. CDR1 is LNHDA, CDR2 SQIVND, per germline (reference sequence). V gave up 7 bases and J gave up 4 bases; unmatched junction bases: 11. This CDR3 has 16 amino acids.

The chain couples TRBV11-2 to TRBJ1-3; D is undetermined. The V gene lost 4 bases and the J gene lost 1 base, with 17 bases spanning the gap. In germline, CDR1 is SGHAT, CDR2 FQNNGV. This CDR3 region has 17 residues. This CDR3 reads CASSYQGGLSSGNTIYF. In DNA, the CDR3 is TGTGCCAGCAGCTACCAAGGCGGTCTGAGTTCTGGAAACACCATATATTTT.

The V gene is TRBV5-1, the J gene TRBJ1-2; no firm D call. The CDR3 is 13 amino acids. Per germline, CDR1 SGHRS and CDR2 YFSETQ. V was clipped by 4 bases and J by 2 bases, with 9 bases between them. As DNA, the CDR3 is TGCGCCAGCAGCCCCCGGGAGAACTATGGCTACACCTTC. Translation gives CASSPRENYGYTF.

This clone was found a few times. V and J are TRBV2 and TRBJ2-2, with TRBD1 as a possible D gene (6 bases). V lost 6 bases to trimming and J lost 6 bases, with 14 bases between them. The CDR3 consists of 14 residues. Per the germline V gene, CDR1 is SNHLY and CDR2 is FYNNEI. CDR3: CASSRTGMAGELFF. The CDR3 nucleotides are TGTGCCAGCAGCAGAACAGGGATGGCCGGGGAGCTGTTTTTT.

The V gene is TRBV9, the J gene TRBJ1-2, with D perhaps matching TRBD1 (5 bases). Germline V gives CDR1 SGDLS, CDR2 YYNGEE. Trimming pared 4 bases from V and 8 bases from J, leaving 15 bases between. This CDR3 has 13 amino acids. The CDR3 reads CASSPTAGIGYTF. CDR3 DNA sequence: TGTGCCAGCAGCCCGACAGCAGGGATAGGCTACACCTTC.

This rearrangement joins TRBV25-1 to TRBJ2-3; 9 bases are a match to TRBD2. Trimming cost V 4 bases and J 4 bases; bases outside gene matches: 12. This CDR3 contains 17 residues. CDR1 MGHDK and CDR2 SYGVNS come from the germline V gene. The chain's CDR3 is CASSGRKSGRMADTQYF. The CDR3 DNA reads TGTGCCAGCAGTGGAAGAAAAAGCGGGAGGATGGCAGATACGCAGTATTTT. Full variable domain (rest looked up from reference TRBV25-1 and TRBJ2-3): EADIYQTPRYLVIGTGKKITLECSQTMGHDKMYWYQQDPGMELHLIHYSYGVNSTEKGDLSSESTVSRIRTEHFPLTLESARPSHTSQYLCASSGRKSGRMADTQYFGPGTRLTVL.

This chain links TRBV7-2 with TRBJ2-5; possibly TRBD2 for D (5 bases). The V gene lost 4 bases and the J gene lost 5 bases, with 14 bases spanning the gap. Germline assignment: CDR1 SGHTA and CDR2 FQGNSA. CDR3 length: 14 amino acids. The CDR3 is CASSSPRTLETQYF. DNA for the CDR3: TGTGCCAGCAGCTCCCCTAGGACTCTTGAGACCCAGTACTTC.

This clone came up once. The chain links TRBV15 to TRBJ1-5, with TRBD1 identical over 7 bases. This CDR3 has 16 residues. V dropped 5 bases and J dropped 4; count of bases not matched to a gene: 11. Germline values: CDR1 LNHNV, CDR2 YYDKDF (reference sequence). This CDR3 is CATSQGGGGENQPQHF. The CDR3 nucleotides read TGTGCCACCAGCCAAGGCGGAGGGGGCGAGAATCAGCCCCAGCATTTT.

The chain links TRBV6-2 or TRBV6-3 to TRBJ1-5, with 7 nucleotides matching TRBD1. V was clipped by 2 bases and J by 5 bases; unmatched bases: 3. The CDR3 runs to 14 residues. Germline CDR1 MNHEY, CDR2 SVGEGT. CDR3 sequence (DNA): TGTGCCAGCAGTTACCAGGGGGGCTATCAGCCCCAGCATTTT. Protein: CASSYQGGYQPQHF.

The chain employs TRBV14 and TRBJ1-6; D unresolved. Trimming took off 5 bases at V and 19 bases at J, with 18 bases between the two ends. The CDR3 runs to 12 residues. Looked up from germline, CDR1 is SGHDN and CDR2 is FVKESK. This CDR3 is CASSTAYPLLHF. The DNA of the CDR3 is TGTGCCAGCAGCACAGCCTACCCACTTCTGCACTTT.

This chain connects TRBV7-9 to TRBJ2-1; D uncertain. The germline CDR1 and CDR2 sequences are SEHNR and FQNEAQ (reference sequence). The CDR3 totals 17 residues. The ends were cut back, 3 bases at V and 4 bases at J, with 19 bases in the middle. CDR3 loop: CASSFGGAPRDYNEQFF. CDR3 in DNA: TGTGCCAGCAGCTTCGGCGGTGCGCCTAGAGATTACAATGAGCAGTTCTTC.

This chain links TRBV12-3 or TRBV12-4 with TRBJ2-2; the match to TRBD1 covers 7 bases. V lost 8 bases and J lost 6; bases outside the gene matches: 3. The CDR3 runs to 12 residues. CDR3 in amino acids: CASYTGAGELFF. The CDR3 bases are TGTGCCAGCTACACAGGGGCCGGGGAGCTGTTTTTT.

The chain links TRBV11-3 to TRBJ1-5, with 7 bases lining up with TRBD1. This CDR3 region has 18 residues. Germline CDR1 SGHNT, CDR2 YENEEA. J was trimmed by 3 bases and V by 1 base; bases with no gene match: 12. CDR3 DNA sequence: TGTGCCAGCAGCTTAGCAAGCCCCATAGACAGGGACAATCAGCCCCAGCATTTT. Its protein is CASSLASPIDRDNQPQHF.